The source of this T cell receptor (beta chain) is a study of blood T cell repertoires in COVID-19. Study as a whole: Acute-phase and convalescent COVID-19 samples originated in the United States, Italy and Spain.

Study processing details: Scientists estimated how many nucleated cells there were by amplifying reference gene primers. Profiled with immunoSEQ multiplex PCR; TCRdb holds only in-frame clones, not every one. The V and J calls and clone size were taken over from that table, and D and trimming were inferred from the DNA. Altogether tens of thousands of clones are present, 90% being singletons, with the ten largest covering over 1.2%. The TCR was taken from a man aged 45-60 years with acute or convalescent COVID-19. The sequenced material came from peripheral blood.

The chain's CDR3 is CSVVGTVKSGANVLTF. CDR3 in DNA: TGCAGCGTTGTGGGGACAGTTAAATCTGGGGCCAACGTCCTGACTTTC. V gene TRBV29-1 combines with J gene TRBJ2-6; 7 nucleotides align to TRBD1. The CDR3 is 16 residues long. The V and J ends lost 4 bases and 1 base, in that order; junction bases with no gene match: 7. Germline values: CDR1 SQVTM, CDR2 ANQGSEA.